The 27 T cell receptor beta chains below all came from one sample that was sequenced in a study of cytomegalovirus exposure and HLA in healthy donors. Both 60 Vbeta primers and 13 Jbeta primers went into the PCR. Clones were read by immunoSEQ multiplex PCR, and TCRdb kept only the in-frame ones, dropping some. The sample consists of around 140,000 clones, 79% of them appearing once. The specimen was PBMCs. These receptors came from a male donor in good health and CMV-seronegative.

The chain carries TRBV7-2 and TRBJ2-7; a weak D match, TRBD1 (5 bases). There are 16 residues in the CDR3. Per the germline V gene, CDR1 is SGHTA and CDR2 is FQGNSA. Trimming removed 1 base at V and 0 bases at J, with 13 bases between. CDR3 DNA: TGTGCCAGCAGCTTAGGGGTAGGGGCCCGCTCCTACGAGCAGTACTTC. Translating gives CASSLGVGARSYEQYF.

The chain carries TRBV6-1 and TRBJ2-2; 11 bases are shared with TRBD2. CDR3 length: 16 residues. V shed 4 bases and J 4 bases; nucleotides not matched to a gene: 5. Germline V gene data show CDR1 as MNHNS and CDR2 as SASEGT. CDR3 nucleotide sequence: TGTGCCAGCAGTGGTCGACTAGCGGGGATCACCGGGGAGCTGTTTTTT. It is translated as CASSGRLAGITGELFF.

This clone was counted only a few times. The chain uses TRBV5-6 and TRBJ1-4; possible D gene TRBD1, 6 bases. Germline V CDR1 and CDR2: SGHDT, YYEEEE. The CDR3 consists of 16 residues. Deletions cut 4 bases from V and 5 bases from J, with 18 bases between. The CDR3 is CASSGTYAGENEKLFF. DNA of the CDR3: TGTGCCAGCAGCGGAACCTATGCAGGGGAAAATGAAAAACTGTTTTTT.

This chain links TRBV28 with TRBJ2-1, with 12 bases aligning to TRBD2. With 6 bases clipped from V and 7 bases from J, the junction kept 10 bases outside the gene matches. Germline V gene sequence: CDR1 MDHEN, CDR2 SYDVKM. This CDR3 has 16 amino acids. The CDR3 loop is CASSQLAGGRPNEQFF. The CDR3 DNA is TGTGCCAGCAGCCAGCTAGCGGGGGGGCGTCCGAATGAGCAGTTCTTC.

Regarding this clone: The same CDR3 is also encoded by other DNA sequences in this sample. The chain recombines TRBV6-5 with TRBJ1-2; TRBD1 matches 8 bases. In germline, CDR1 is MNHEY, CDR2 SVGAGI. The CDR3 is 14 residues long. Unmatched junction bases numbered 1, after V lost 3 bases and J lost 1 base. CDR3 sequence: CASSYGQGNYGYTF. CDR3 in DNA: TGTGCCAGCAGTTATGGACAGGGTAACTATGGCTACACCTTC.

The J gene is TRBJ2-2, the V gene TRBV5-4, with D perhaps TRBD1 (5 bases). CDR1 is SGHNT and CDR2 is YYREEE in the germline V gene (reference sequence). V lost 4 bases, J lost 3 bases, and 10 bases lay in between. The CDR3 consists of 14 residues. The CDR3 DNA follows: TGTGCCAGCAGCGGGCCAGGGTACACCGGGGAGCTGTTTTTT. It yields the protein CASSGPGYTGELFF.

This clone was seen only a few times. This chain joins TRBV5-6 and TRBJ2-7; D possibly corresponds to TRBD1 (6 bases). Germline V gene data show CDR1 as SGHDT and CDR2 as YYEEEE. Trimming took 3 bases from V and 3 from J, leaving 10 bases between them. The CDR3 extends over 13 amino acids. CDR3 DNA: TGTGCCAGCAGCTGGGGGCCTAGCTACGAGCAGTACTTC. Its protein product is CASSWGPSYEQYF.

The chain uses TRBV4-1 and TRBJ2-1, with 9 bases matching TRBD2. The V gene's germline CDR1 is MGHRA and CDR2 YSYEKL. The CDR3 has 13 residues. The ends lost 2 bases at V and 8 bases at J; junction bases unmatched: 1. CDR3 sequence (DNA): TGCGCCAGCAGCCAACTAGCGGGGTATGAGCAGTTCTTC. Its translation: CASSQLAGYEQFF.

CDR3 sequence (DNA): TGTGCCAGCAGCTTCGACAGCTCTAGCACAGATACGCAGTATTTT. As protein: CASSFDSSSTDTQYF. V and J are TRBV7-8 and TRBJ2-3, with D tentatively TRBD1 (5 bases). The CDR3 is 15 amino acids. Deletions cut 3 bases from V and 0 bases from J, with 10 bases between. Per the germline V gene, CDR1 is SGHVS and CDR2 is FQNEAQ.

J is TRBJ2-7 and V is TRBV19; 9 bases line up with TRBD1. Germline V lookup: CDR1 LNHDA, CDR2 SQIVND (reference sequence). V shed 6 bases and J 6 bases; nucleotides not matched to a gene: 6. CDR3 size: 13 residues. The CDR3, as DNA: TGTGCCAGTAGAAGCCGACAGGGGGGCGAGCAGTACTTC. Translated, it gives CASRSRQGGEQYF.

This chain uses TRBV30 with TRBJ2-3; weak D call: TRBD2 (5 bases). This CDR3 spans 14 amino acids. Germline CDR1 is GTSNPN and CDR2 is SVGIG (reference sequence). Trimming took 6 bases from V and 6 from J, leaving 19 bases between them. The chain's CDR3 is CACSEEPGGDTQYF. Here the CDR3 DNA reads TGTGCCTGCTCTGAAGAACCTGGCGGGGATACGCAGTATTTT.

The rearrangement links TRBV25-1 to TRBJ2-2; 8 bases match TRBD1. V was clipped by 4 bases and J by 6 bases; unmatched bases: 7. The CDR3 length is 15 residues. CDR1 and CDR2 (germline): MGHDK, SYGVNS. The CDR3 loop reads CASSGTGTISGELFF. CDR3 DNA: TGTGCCAGCAGTGGGACAGGGACCATCTCCGGGGAGCTGTTTTTT. Complete variable domain (other parts from reference TRBV25-1 and TRBJ2-2): EADIYQTPRYLVIGTGKKITLECSQTMGHDKMYWYQQDPGMELHLIHYSYGVNSTEKGDLSSESTVSRIRTEHFPLTLESARPSHTSQYLCASSGTGTISGELFFGEGSRLTVL.

The CDR3: CASSLVRASPTGELFF. The CDR3 nucleotides read TGTGCCAGCAGCTTAGTAAGGGCTAGCCCCACCGGGGAGCTGTTTTTT. This chain links TRBV7-2 with TRBJ2-2, with TRBD2 as a possible D gene (5 bases). V lost 1 base and J 4 bases, leaving 13 bases between the germline ends. The germline CDR1 and CDR2 sequences are SGHTA and FQGNSA. This CDR3 region has 16 residues.

Worth noting for this clone: Other nucleotide sequences from this sample produce the same CDR3. V and J are TRBV30 and TRBJ1-4; 8 positions agree with TRBD1. Germline V gene data show CDR1 as GTSNPN and CDR2 as SVGIG (reference sequence). CDR3 length equals 15 residues. J was trimmed by 7 bases and V by 1 base; bases with no gene match: 8. The CDR3 region is CAWSAGQGKSEKLFF. The CDR3 bases are TGTGCCTGGAGTGCCGGACAGGGAAAGAGTGAAAAACTGTTTTTT. The full variable domain, completed using reference TRBV30 and TRBJ1-4, is SQTIHQWPATLVQPVGSPLSLECTVEGTSNPNLYWYRQAAGRGLQLLFYSVGIGQISSEVPQNLSASRPQDRQFILSSKKLLLSDSGFYLCAWSAGQGKSEKLFFGSGTQLSVL.

The V gene is TRBV29-1, the J gene TRBJ2-1; 10 bases fit TRBD2. The CDR3 totals 18 residues. Germline lookup yields CDR1 SQVTM and CDR2 ANQGSEA. V was pared by 1 base and J by 0 bases, with 9 bases of the junction left unmatched. The CDR3 DNA is TGCAGCGTTGAAGCGCTTGGGACTAGCGTCAGCTCCTACAATGAGCAGTTCTTC. It codes for CSVEALGTSVSSYNEQFF.

The chain has TRBV6-8 and TRBJ2-3; D is possibly TRBD2 (6 bases). Trimming shortened V by 2 bases and J by 0 bases, and 12 bases separated the two germline ends. Germline values: CDR1 MNHGY, CDR2 SAAAGT. This CDR3 contains 16 residues. CDR3 sequence reads: CASSYPAGPSTDTQYF. CDR3 sequence (DNA): TGTGCCAGCAGTTACCCTGCGGGGCCCAGCACAGATACGCAGTATTTT.

The chain is built from TRBV5-6 and TRBJ1-2; the match to TRBD1 covers 7 bases. CDR1 is SGHDT, CDR2 YYEEEE, per germline. There are 15 residues in the CDR3. Trimming cost V 4 bases and J 4 bases; bases outside gene matches: 10. The CDR3 nucleotides read TGTGCCAGCAGCAATACTGACAGGGCCTTCTATGGCTACACCTTC. Its protein product is CASSNTDRAFYGYTF.

This rearrangement joins TRBV7-8 to TRBJ1-6; maybe TRBD1 (5 bases). CDR1 is SGHVS, CDR2 FQNEAQ, per germline. The CDR3 sequence is 15 residues long. V was cut by 3 bases and J by 8 bases, with 14 bases left in between. CDR3 sequence: CASSFRGTIDSPLHF. Written as DNA, the CDR3 is TGTGCCAGCAGCTTTCGGGGGACGATTGATTCACCCCTCCACTTT.

The V and J genes are TRBV4-3 and TRBJ2-1; possibly TRBD2 for D (6 bases). This CDR3 comprises 14 residues. V was trimmed by 2 bases and J by 5 bases, leaving 10 bases between them. Germline values: CDR1 LGHNA, CDR2 YSLEER. The CDR3 DNA is TGCGCCAGCAGCCAAACGGGACTCCACAATGAGCAGTTCTTC. This encodes CASSQTGLHNEQFF.

Of note for this clone: At one end the junction does not follow the germline gene, possibly because of a read error. This chain connects TRBV11-2 to TRBJ2-7; 12 bases are shared with TRBD2. The CDR3 has 17 amino acids. CDR1 SGHAT and CDR2 FQNNGV come from the germline V gene. The CDR3 region has the DNA TGTGCCAGCAGGACGGGGACCTTGACTAGCGGGAGCTACAAGCAGTACTTC. Its translation is CASRTGTLTSGSYKQYF. Full variable domain (outside the CDR3, taken from reference TRBV11-2 and TRBJ2-7): EAGVAQSPRYKIIEKRQSVAFWCNPISGHATLYWYQQILGQGPKLLIQFQNNGVVDDSQLPKDRFSAERLKGVDSTLKIQPAKLEDSAVYLCASRTGTLTSGSYKQYFGPGTRLTVT.

The rearrangement joins TRBV27 to TRBJ1-2; TRBD1 aligns across 11 bases. The CDR3 runs 15 residues. Germline assignment: CDR1 MNHEY and CDR2 SMNVEV (reference sequence). V shed 6 bases and J 4 bases; nucleotides not matched to a gene: 7. CDR3 region: CASRAGTGGVYGYTF. CDR3 bases: TGTGCCAGCAGGGCCGGGACAGGGGGTGTCTATGGCTACACCTTC.

This clone was found a few times. This chain uses TRBV30 with TRBJ1-1; D call uncertain. The CDR3 has 12 residues. CDR1 is GTSNPN, CDR2 SVGIG, per germline (reference sequence). Trimming removed 4 bases at V and 4 bases at J, with 10 bases between. CDR3: CAWTEYGTEAFF. The CDR3 DNA reads TGTGCCTGGACTGAGTATGGCACTGAAGCTTTCTTT.

This chain uses TRBV6-1 with TRBJ1-3; weak D call: TRBD1 (6 bases). The CDR3 covers 15 residues. Germline V gene data show CDR1 as MNHNS and CDR2 as SASEGT. Trimming took 4 bases from V and 4 from J, leaving 14 bases between them. The CDR3 DNA is TGTGCCAGCAGTGCCCCCAGGGGTTCCGGAAACACCATATATTTT. Translated: CASSAPRGSGNTIYF.

V usage is TRBV27 and J usage is TRBJ2-5; 8 bases map to TRBD2. The germline gives CDR1 MNHEY, CDR2 SMNVEV (reference sequence). The CDR3 is 20 amino acids. The ends lost 3 bases at V and 4 bases at J; junction bases unmatched: 22. The CDR3 region has the DNA TGTGCCAGCAGTTTCGCCCCCCTAGGTAGCGGGGTTAGTGTGAGAGAGACCCAGTACTTC. Translating it yields CASSFAPLGSGVSVRETQYF.

The chain combines TRBV6-5 with TRBJ2-5, with 7 bases aligning to TRBD2. CDR3 size: 13 residues. Trimming removed 6 bases from V and 11 bases from J; junction bases left unmatched: 12. Germline CDR1 reads MNHEY; CDR2 reads SVGAGI. CDR3 nucleotides: TGTGCCAGCAGAAGGGGAGGGGCGGGGGAGCAGTACTTC. Its translation: CASRRGGAGEQYF.

The gene calls are TRBV30 and TRBJ1-5, with a tentative D call TRBD1 (6 bases). Germline V CDR1 and CDR2: GTSNPN, SVGIG (reference sequence). The ends were cut back, 2 bases at V and 6 bases at J, with 14 bases in the middle. This CDR3 has 14 residues. The CDR3, as DNA: TGTGCCTGGAGTTCACGGGGGGCGAGTCAGCCCCAGCATTTT. Translated, it gives CAWSSRGASQPQHF.

As to this clone: One end of the junction varies from germline; a read error may be responsible. The rearrangement joins TRBV5-1 to TRBJ2-7, with D possibly being TRBD1 (6 bases). Germline CDR1 SGHRS, CDR2 YFSETQ. The CDR3 sequence is 13 residues long. The CDR3 DNA follows: TGTGCCAGCAGTACAGGGCCCTCCTACGAGCAGTACTTC. It translates to CASSTGPSYEQYF.